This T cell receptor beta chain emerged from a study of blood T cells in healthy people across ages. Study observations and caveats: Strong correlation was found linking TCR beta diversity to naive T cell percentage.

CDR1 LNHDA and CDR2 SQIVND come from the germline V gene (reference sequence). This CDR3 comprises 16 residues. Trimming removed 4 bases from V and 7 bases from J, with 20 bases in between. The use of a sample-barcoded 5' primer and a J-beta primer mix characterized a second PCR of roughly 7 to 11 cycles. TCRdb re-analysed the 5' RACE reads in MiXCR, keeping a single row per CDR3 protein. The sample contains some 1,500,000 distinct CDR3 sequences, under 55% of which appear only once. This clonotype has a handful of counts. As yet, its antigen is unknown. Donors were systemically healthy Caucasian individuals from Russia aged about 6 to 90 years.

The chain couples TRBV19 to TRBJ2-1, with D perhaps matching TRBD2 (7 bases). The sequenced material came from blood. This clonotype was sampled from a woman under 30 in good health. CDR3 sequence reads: CASSTWRGRTVNEQFF. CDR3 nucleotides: TGTGCCAGTAGTACCTGGCGGGGGCGAACGGTGAATGAGCAGTTCTTC.